The next 27 T cell receptor beta chains were all read from a single sample in a study of T cell repertoires in cytomegalovirus infection. Their recognized antigens are unknown. Each CDR3 protein is one row after TCRdb ran MiXCR on the reads. The sample records 400,000 to 600,000 distinct CDR3 sequences, approximately 46% being singletons. This sample comprised cultured PBMCs, obtained from culture after CMV antigen stimulation. All receptors come from a human donor in good health (CMV status not recorded). Some clones in this sample may be carry-over from other donors' samples.

This clonotype was seen many times. V and J are TRBV7-6 and TRBJ2-2; 8 bases align to TRBD2. The V segment lost 2 bases and the J segment 4 bases; nucleotides outside the gene matches: 12. The CDR3 has 18 amino acids. In germline, CDR1 is SGHVS, CDR2 FNYEAQ. The CDR3 sequence: CASSLRAGDLRPTGELFF. DNA of the CDR3: TGTGCCAGCAGCTTACGAGCGGGGGACCTTCGCCCCACCGGGGAGCTGTTTTTT.

The gene calls are TRBV10-3 and TRBJ2-5; D gene unclear. The CDR3 length is 14 residues. Germline CDR1 is ENHRY and CDR2 is SYGVKD. V was shortened by 3 bases and J by 2 bases, with 10 bases between the two germline ends. The CDR3 nucleotides are TGTGCCATCAGTGATCCTCGCGAGCAAGAGACCCAGTACTTC. It translates to CAISDPREQETQYF.

This clonotype came up a few times. This sequence joins TRBV7-6 and TRBJ2-6; the match to TRBD1 covers 7 bases. V lost 1 base to trimming and J lost 0 bases; unmatched junction nucleotides: 6. This CDR3 comprises 18 residues. Germline lookup yields CDR1 SGHVS and CDR2 FNYEAQ. CDR3 nucleotides: TGTGCCAGCAGCTTAGGGGCAGGGGGAGCCTCTGGGGCCAACGTCCTGACTTTC. It codes for CASSLGAGGASGANVLTF. Using reference TRBV7-6 and TRBJ2-6 for the parts outside the CDR3, the full variable domain is GAGVSQSPRYKVTKRGQDVALRCDPISGHVSLYWYRQALGQGPEFLTYFNYEAQQDKSGLPNDRFSAERPEGSISTLTIQRTEQRDSAMYRCASSLGAGGASGANVLTFGAGSRLTVL.

CDR3 in amino acids: CASSGGLAGRATDTQYF. The CDR3 DNA follows: TGCGCCAGCAGCGGGGGGCTAGCGGGACGAGCCACAGATACGCAGTATTTT. The gene calls are TRBV5-1 and TRBJ2-3; 9 positions match TRBD2. Germline CDR1 reads SGHRS; CDR2 reads YFSETQ. The V gene end was trimmed by 4 bases and the J gene end by 2 bases; junction bases not matched to a gene: 11. This CDR3 region has 17 residues.

This sequence joins TRBV24-1 and TRBJ2-2; D gene ambiguous. V lost 9 bases, J lost 4 bases, and 11 bases lay in between. Germline-derived CDR1 and CDR2 are KGHDR and SFDVKD. The CDR3 contains 13 residues. CDR3: CATLDPTTGELFF. The CDR3 region has the DNA TGTGCCACCCTCGACCCTACCACCGGGGAGCTGTTTTTT.

The J gene is TRBJ2-5, the V gene TRBV19; 7 bases map to TRBD2. CDR3 size: 14 residues. Per germline, CDR1 LNHDA and CDR2 SQIVND (reference sequence). The junction had 7 bases not matched to a gene; V was cut back by 9 bases and J by 0 bases. In DNA form, the CDR3 reads TGTGCCAGGGGAGCGGGGTGCAACCAAGAGACCCAGTACTTC. Amino acids: CARGAGCNQETQYF.

Only a few counts were recorded for this clonotype. This chain connects TRBV5-4 to TRBJ2-4, with 11 bases fitting TRBD1. CDR1 SGHNT and CDR2 YYREEE come from the germline V gene (reference sequence). The V segment lost 2 bases and the J segment 2 bases; nucleotides outside the gene matches: 3. The CDR3 extends over 16 amino acids. CDR3 loop: CASSFGTGGPKNIQYF. In DNA form, the CDR3 reads TGTGCCAGCAGCTTCGGGACAGGGGGACCCAAAAACATTCAGTACTTC.

This clonotype was counted once. The chain links TRBV7-2 to TRBJ1-6; a possible D gene is TRBD1 (5 bases). The CDR3 spans 16 residues. Between the trimmed V and J ends, which lost 6 bases and 6 bases, there was a span of 18 bases. The germline gives CDR1 SGHTA, CDR2 FQGNSA. Here the CDR3 DNA reads TGTGCCAGCAGGTTCGGAGGGGTTCTTCGTAATTCACCCCTCCACTTT. Its protein is CASRFGGVLRNSPLHF.

The chain has TRBV19 and TRBJ2-3; 8 nucleotides line up with TRBD2. The CDR3 totals 16 residues. CDR1 LNHDA and CDR2 SQIVND come from the germline V gene (reference sequence). The junction had 3 bases not matched to a gene; V was cut back by 1 base and J by 0 bases. The CDR3 sequence is CASSIGPSGSTDTQYF. The CDR3 DNA follows: TGTGCCAGTAGTATAGGACCTAGCGGGAGCACAGATACGCAGTATTTT.

CDR3 residues: CSASPNGGGAYNEQFF. The CDR3 DNA reads TGCAGTGCTAGCCCTAATGGGGGAGGGGCCTACAATGAGCAGTTCTTC. The chain uses TRBV20-1 and TRBJ2-1, with TRBD2 matching 7 bases. The length of the CDR3 is 16 residues. CDR1 and CDR2 (germline): DFQATT, SNEGSKA (reference sequence). The V segment lost 3 bases and the J segment 2 bases; nucleotides outside the gene matches: 10.

This chain joins TRBV7-6 and TRBJ1-5, with 12 nucleotides matching TRBD1. V trimming: 5 bases; J trimming: 6 bases; junction bases outside the gene matches: 5. The CDR3 length is 15 residues. In germline, CDR1 is SGHVS, CDR2 FNYEAQ. The CDR3 is CASSRGTGGTQPQHF. In DNA, the CDR3 is TGTGCCAGCAGCCGTGGGACAGGGGGCACTCAGCCCCAGCATTTT.

The CDR3 here is CASSREGLSRYNEQFF. CDR3 coding DNA: TGTGCCAGCAGCCGAGAGGGGCTTAGCCGTTACAATGAGCAGTTCTTC. The gene calls are TRBV14 and TRBJ2-1; D is tentatively TRBD1 or TRBD2 (5 bases each). Germline V gene sequence: CDR1 SGHDN, CDR2 FVKESK. CDR3 length: 16 amino acids. V was shortened by 4 bases and J by 4 bases, with 17 bases between the two germline ends.

The CDR3 loop reads CSAIAGRTDTQYF. The CDR3, as DNA: TGCAGTGCCATAGCGGGGCGCACAGATACGCAGTATTTT. This chain uses TRBV20-1 with TRBJ2-3; 8 bases map to TRBD2. The CDR3 has 13 residues. V lost 6 bases, J lost 1 base, and 3 bases stayed unmatched. Germline lookup yields CDR1 DFQATT and CDR2 SNEGSKA (reference sequence).

The CDR3 DNA reads TGTGCCAGTAGACTAACAGGGGAAGACGGTGAGCAGTTCTTC. Translated, it gives CASRLTGEDGEQFF. The chain uses TRBV19 and TRBJ2-1; 7 bases fit TRBD1. The CDR3 contains 14 residues. Germline CDR1 LNHDA, CDR2 SQIVND (reference sequence). Trimming cost V 6 bases and J 9 bases; bases outside gene matches: 11.

This chain joins TRBV29-1 and TRBJ2-3; maybe TRBD1 (6 bases). CDR3 length: 14 amino acids. Germline CDR1 SQVTM, CDR2 ANQGSEA. V was clipped by 6 bases and J by 4 bases, with 17 bases between them. The CDR3 coding sequence is TGCAGCGTCAGAACGGGACAAGGGGCAGATACGCAGTATTTT. Residues: CSVRTGQGADTQYF.

The chain joins TRBV20-1 to TRBJ2-7; D is perhaps TRBD1 (5 bases). V was cut by 3 bases and J by 5 bases, with 14 bases left in between. CDR1 DFQATT and CDR2 SNEGSKA come from the germline V gene (reference sequence). The CDR3 loop spans 13 amino acids. For the CDR3, the DNA is TGCAGTGCTAGCCCAACAGGCGTGGACGAGCAGTACTTC. Translated: CSASPTGVDEQYF.

The V gene is TRBV4-2, the J gene TRBJ2-1, with D uncertain. Trimming removed 0 bases at V and 5 bases at J, with 17 bases between. The CDR3 sequence is 17 residues long. Germline CDR1 LGHNA, CDR2 YNFKEQ. The CDR3 DNA reads as TGTGCCAGCAGCCAAGAATTCGTAATTGCCATCCACAATGAGCAGTTCTTC. It yields the protein CASSQEFVIAIHNEQFF.

The V and J genes are TRBV7-2 and TRBJ2-5; 11 nucleotides agree with TRBD2. The germline gives CDR1 SGHTA, CDR2 FQGNSA. V gave up 3 bases and J gave up 4 bases; unmatched junction bases: 4. This CDR3 region has 15 residues. CDR3: CASSFSGGAAETQYF. CDR3 sequence (DNA): TGTGCCAGCAGCTTTAGCGGGGGGGCCGCAGAGACCCAGTACTTC.

The chain is built from TRBV28 and TRBJ2-7; 7 positions match TRBD1. Trimming cost V 6 bases and J 3 bases; bases outside gene matches: 8. CDR3 size: 14 residues. Germline loops: CDR1 MDHEN, CDR2 SYDVKM. The CDR3 protein is CASRRDSFLYEQYF. The CDR3 DNA is TGTGCCAGCAGGAGGGACAGTTTTCTCTACGAGCAGTACTTC.

This clonotype has only a few counts. The chain combines TRBV4-3 with TRBJ2-3, with TRBD1 matching 7 bases. The CDR3 consists of 17 residues. Germline trimming cut 0 bases from V and 1 base from J; bases unmatched to any gene: 7. CDR1 is LGHNA and CDR2 is YSLEER in the germline V gene. The CDR3: CASSQDWYRGGTDTQYF. The CDR3 nucleotides read TGCGCCAGCAGCCAAGATTGGTACAGGGGAGGCACAGATACGCAGTATTTT.

In this sample, this clonotype turned up once. This chain links TRBV6-5 with TRBJ2-2, with D possibly matching TRBD1 (6 bases). Germline V lookup: CDR1 MNHEY, CDR2 SVGAGI. The V end was cut by 7 bases, the J end by 2 bases, with 14 bases between. The CDR3 runs to 15 residues. The CDR3 protein is CASTRDKPNTGELFF. The CDR3, as DNA: TGTGCCAGCACCAGGGACAAACCTAACACCGGGGAGCTGTTTTTT.

For this clonotype: Germline and junction disagree at one end, which may indicate a read error. The chain joins TRBV6-1 to TRBJ2-7, with 9 bases fitting TRBD1. The CDR3 loop spans 13 amino acids. Germline-derived CDR1 and CDR2 are MNHNS and SASEGT. The CDR3 reads CASIRDRAYQQYF. The CDR3 DNA follows: TGTGCCAGCATCCGGGACAGGGCCTACCAGCAGTACTTC.

The sample holds a few counts of this clonotype. This sequence joins TRBV7-9 and TRBJ2-3; D might be TRBD1 (5 bases). The CDR3 contains 13 residues. Germline V lookup: CDR1 SEHNR, CDR2 FQNEAQ (reference sequence). Between the trimmed V and J ends, which lost 3 bases and 2 bases, there was a span of 6 bases. This CDR3 reads CASSFRDTDTQYF. Here the CDR3 DNA reads TGTGCCAGCAGCTTCAGGGACACAGATACGCAGTATTTT.

The V call is TRBV7-2, the J call TRBJ1-6; 7 positions match TRBD1. The CDR3 has 14 residues. V lost 3 bases to trimming and J lost 7 bases; unmatched junction nucleotides: 3. Germline V CDR1 and CDR2: SGHTA, FQGNSA. The CDR3 region has the DNA TGTGCCAGCAGCTTCGACAGGGCGAATTCACCCCTCCACTTT. It encodes CASSFDRANSPLHF.

This clonotype was recorded at least ten times. The CDR3 nucleotides read TGTGCCAGCAGCTTCCAGGTGGAAGGTCATCAGCCCCAGCATTTT. It codes for CASSFQVEGHQPQHF. This chain uses TRBV7-8 with TRBJ1-5; no firm D call. CDR1 is SGHVS and CDR2 is FQNEAQ in the germline V gene. V lost 3 bases, J lost 5 bases, and 14 bases lay in between. The length of the CDR3 is 15 residues.

This chain connects TRBV7-2 to TRBJ2-3, with D hard to call. This CDR3 region has 11 residues. In germline, CDR1 is SGHTA, CDR2 FQGNSA. V lost 6 bases, J lost 8 bases, and 9 bases lay in between. The CDR3 spells CASRSTGTQYF. The CDR3 DNA is TGTGCCAGCAGAAGTACCGGTACGCAGTATTTT. Complete variable domain (other parts from reference TRBV7-2 and TRBJ2-3): GAGVSQSPSNKVTEKGKDVELRCDPISGHTALYWYRQSLGQGLEFLIYFQGNSAPDKSGLPSDRFSAERTGGSVSTLTIQRTQQEDSAVYLCASRSTGTQYFGPGTRLTVL.

V and J are TRBV12-3 or TRBV12-4 and TRBJ1-2; D ambiguous. The CDR3 sequence is 14 residues long. V lost 6 bases, J lost 7 bases, and 18 bases lay in between. The CDR3 here is CASSANRAGGGYTF. CDR3 coding DNA: TGTGCCAGCAGCGCGAATCGTGCGGGTGGTGGCTACACCTTC.